The 27 T cell receptor beta chains below all came from one sample that was sequenced in a study of cytomegalovirus exposure and HLA in healthy donors. This PCR relied on a set of 60 Vbeta primers and 13 Jbeta primers. Clones were sequenced by immunoSEQ multiplex PCR, and TCRdb holds only the in-frame ones, with some missing. The sample has about 43,000 clones, under 70% seen once; the top ten hold approximately 12%. Sequencing used PBMCs. These receptors all stem from a man aged 55 to 70 in good health and CMV-seropositive.

This clone has just a few counts. V gene TRBV7-9 combines with J gene TRBJ2-5, with 8 positions matching TRBD2. This CDR3 has 14 amino acids. The germline V gene encodes CDR1 SEHNR and CDR2 FQNEAQ (reference sequence). J was trimmed by 4 bases and V by 5 bases; bases with no gene match: 6. CDR3: CASSGGLAPETQYF. Here the CDR3 DNA reads TGTGCCAGCAGCGGCGGACTAGCCCCAGAGACCCAGTACTTC.

CDR3 nucleotide sequence: TGCGCCAGCAGCGGGGGACAGGGCACCGGGGAGCTGTTTTTT. Residues: CASSGGQGTGELFF. The chain couples TRBV5-1 to TRBJ2-2, with 9 bases that match TRBD1. The germline V gene encodes CDR1 SGHRS and CDR2 YFSETQ. After removal of 4 bases from V and 4 bases from J, the junction contained 2 bases not matched to a gene. The CDR3 extends over 14 amino acids.

Here the CDR3 reads CASSFGGIGDNEQFF. In DNA, the CDR3 is TGTGCCAGCAGCTTTGGCGGGATCGGCGACAATGAGCAGTTCTTC. The genes are TRBV7-9 and TRBJ2-1; weak D call: TRBD2 (6 bases). The CDR3 totals 15 residues. V lost 3 bases, J lost 5 bases, and 14 bases lay in between. From germline, CDR1 is SEHNR and CDR2 FQNEAQ (reference sequence).

CDR3 sequence reads: CATSRSTREETQYF. As DNA, the CDR3 is TGTGCCACTTCTCGATCTACGCGAGAAGAGACCCAGTACTTC. The chain recombines TRBV10-3 with TRBJ2-5; D unclear. This CDR3 has 14 residues. Germline V gene lookup returns CDR1 ENHRY and CDR2 SYGVKD. V lost 10 bases to trimming and J lost 3 bases, with 18 bases between them.

The V call is TRBV28, the J call TRBJ2-7, with TRBD1 matching 9 bases. V lost 7 bases and J lost 5; bases outside the gene matches: 15. Germline CDR1 reads MDHEN; CDR2 reads SYDVKM. This CDR3 contains 16 residues. The CDR3 here is CASIPTRDRVTHEQYF. The CDR3 DNA is TGTGCCAGCATTCCTACCCGGGACAGGGTAACCCACGAGCAGTACTTC.

The chain has TRBV27 and TRBJ2-1, with TRBD2 as a possible D gene (6 bases). The germline CDR1 and CDR2 sequences are MNHEY and SMNVEV (reference sequence). Trimming left V 4 bases short and J 3 bases short, with 10 bases between. The CDR3 spans 14 residues. The CDR3 DNA follows: TGTGCCAGCAGTTCGGGAGACTTCTACAATGAGCAGTTCTTC. It translates to CASSSGDFYNEQFF.

This clone occurred a few times. The gene calls are TRBV12-5 and TRBJ2-5; TRBD2 matches at 12 bases. After removal of 0 bases from V and 3 bases from J, the junction contained 5 bases not matched to a gene. Germline loops: CDR1 LGHNT, CDR2 FRNRAP. The CDR3 contains 17 residues. The CDR3 nucleotides read TGTGCTAGTGGTTTGGTACTAGCGGGGGGCCTAAAAGAGACCCAGTACTTC. Translating it yields CASGLVLAGGLKETQYF.

The rearrangement joins TRBV28 to TRBJ2-4, with D possibly being TRBD2 (7 bases). The CDR3 has 18 residues. CDR1 and CDR2 (germline): MDHEN, SYDVKM. Between the trimmed V and J ends, which lost 2 bases and 1 base, there was a span of 18 bases. The CDR3 DNA reads TGTGCCAGCAGTTTAGTGTTGGGGGGGGCGGGGGCCAAAAACATTCAGTACTTC. Amino acid sequence: CASSLVLGGAGAKNIQYF.

In this sample, this clone turned up once. This CDR3 is CASSPGGTGLNEKLFF. The CDR3 DNA reads TGCGCCAGCAGCCCTGGGGGAACAGGGCTAAATGAAAAACTGTTTTTT. The V gene is TRBV5-1, the J gene TRBJ1-4; the D gene is possibly TRBD1 (6 bases). CDR1 is SGHRS, CDR2 YFSETQ, per germline. With 4 bases removed from V and 5 bases from J, the gap between germline ends came to 18 bases. CDR3 length: 16 residues.

The chain recombines TRBV19 with TRBJ1-1; no clear D gene. This CDR3 has 14 residues. V was clipped by 3 bases and J by 1 base, with 9 bases between them. Germline loops: CDR1 LNHDA, CDR2 SQIVND (reference sequence). DNA of the CDR3: TGTGCCAGTAGTATCGCGACTAAGAACACTGAAGCTTTCTTT. Protein sequence: CASSIATKNTEAFF.

This clone showed up just a few times. The chain is built from TRBV28 and TRBJ1-2; D is uncertain. The germline V gene encodes CDR1 MDHEN and CDR2 SYDVKM. The CDR3 length is 13 residues. With 1 base removed from V and 7 bases from J, the gap between germline ends came to 10 bases. CDR3 DNA sequence: TGTGCCAGCAGTTTATTAAAGGACTCTGGCTACACCTTC. Protein: CASSLLKDSGYTF.

V gene TRBV27 combines with J gene TRBJ2-7, with TRBD2 as a possible D gene (5 bases). Germline-derived CDR1 and CDR2 are MNHEY and SMNVEV (reference sequence). The CDR3 has 14 residues. V lost 3 bases, J lost 3 bases, and 12 bases lay in between. In nucleotides, the CDR3 is TGTGCCAGCAGTTTTGGAGGCTTAAACTACGAGCAGTACTTC. It translates to CASSFGGLNYEQYF.

The chain links TRBV28 to TRBJ1-1; a possible D gene is TRBD1 (6 bases). CDR1 MDHEN and CDR2 SYDVKM come from the germline V gene. V was pared by 1 base and J by 0 bases, with 18 bases between. The CDR3 consists of 18 residues. The CDR3 sequence: CASSLFSQGVFLNTEAFF. In DNA, the CDR3 is TGTGCCAGCAGTTTATTTTCACAGGGAGTATTTTTGAACACTGAAGCTTTCTTT.

This clone was found a few times. The CDR3 DNA reads TGTGCCAGCAGTCCTCTCGCGGGAGCGGGCGAGCAGTACTTC. Translation: CASSPLAGAGEQYF. The chain is built from TRBV28 and TRBJ2-7, with 7 positions matching TRBD2. V trimming: 5 bases; J trimming: 6 bases; junction bases outside the gene matches: 10. The CDR3 has 14 amino acids. Germline V gene lookup returns CDR1 MDHEN and CDR2 SYDVKM.

CDR3 amino acids: CASSPDRTSNQPQHF. In DNA, the CDR3 is TGTGCCAGCAGCCCCGACAGGACATCCAATCAGCCCCAGCATTTT. This sequence joins TRBV7-8 and TRBJ1-5; weak D call: TRBD1 (6 bases). The V end lost 5 bases, the J end lost 3 bases, and 14 bases lay between the germline ends. This CDR3 is built from 15 residues. Germline V gene data show CDR1 as SGHVS and CDR2 as FQNEAQ.

This clone was seen a handful of times. This chain uses TRBV9 with TRBJ1-3; D is uncertain. This CDR3 has 17 amino acids. Looked up from germline, CDR1 is SGDLS and CDR2 is YYNGEE. Deletions cut 0 bases from V and 4 bases from J, with 17 bases between. As DNA, the CDR3 is TGTGCCAGCAGCGTAGCTACAAGGGCGACTAAGGGAAACACCATATATTTT. It yields the protein CASSVATRATKGNTIYF.

J is TRBJ1-1 and V is TRBV11-2; D remains ambiguous. V lost 2 bases and J 1 base, leaving 11 bases between the germline ends. The CDR3 sequence is 15 residues long. Germline loops: CDR1 SGHAT, CDR2 FQNNGV. The CDR3 loop reads CASSLHSIGNTEAFF. DNA of the CDR3: TGTGCCAGCAGCTTACATAGCATAGGGAACACTGAAGCTTTCTTT.

This clone was seen only once. The chain combines TRBV30 with TRBJ2-2; D is unresolved. The CDR3 has 12 amino acids. The germline gives CDR1 GTSNPN, CDR2 SVGIG (reference sequence). The V end was cut by 3 bases, the J end by 4 bases, with 6 bases between. CDR3 region: CAWSPGTGELFF. DNA of the CDR3: TGTGCCTGGAGCCCGGGCACCGGGGAGCTGTTTTTT.

The chain has TRBV18 and TRBJ2-1; D possibly corresponds to TRBD2 (5 bases). Trimming shortened V by 2 bases and J by 14 bases, and 16 bases separated the two germline ends. Germline V gives CDR1 KGHSH, CDR2 LQKENI. The CDR3 is 13 amino acids. CDR3 nucleotide sequence: TGTGCCAGCTCACCAAAGCGGTCAAACTTTGAGTTCTTC. Protein sequence: CASSPKRSNFEFF. The whole variable domain, remainder taken from reference TRBV18 and TRBJ2-1, is NAGVMQNPRHLVRRRGQEARLRCSPMKGHSHVYWYRQLPEEGLKFMVYLQKENIIDESGMPKERFSAEFPKEGPSILRIQQVVRGDSAAYFCASSPKRSNFEFFGPGTRLTVL.

The chain carries TRBV6-1 and TRBJ2-7, with TRBD2 matching over 8 bases. V lost 5 bases to trimming and J lost 3 bases; unmatched junction nucleotides: 3. The germline CDR1 and CDR2 sequences are MNHNS and SASEGT. CDR3 length equals 13 residues. Here the CDR3 DNA reads TGTGCCAGCAGTCGAGCGGGAGACTACGAGCAGTACTTC. Translated, it gives CASSRAGDYEQYF.

The chain is built from TRBV6-5 and TRBJ2-7, with 10 bases matching TRBD2. This CDR3 has 15 residues. The V and J ends lost 6 bases and 0 bases, in that order; junction bases with no gene match: 5. Per the germline V gene, CDR1 is MNHEY and CDR2 is SVGAGI. CDR3 in amino acids: CASSLLAGSSYEQYF. DNA of the CDR3: TGTGCCAGCAGCCTACTAGCGGGAAGCTCCTACGAGCAGTACTTC.

The chain joins TRBV7-9 to TRBJ2-2; 13 bases are shared with TRBD2. The V gene's germline CDR1 is SEHNR and CDR2 FQNEAQ (reference sequence). The CDR3 runs to 16 residues. V lost 1 base to trimming and J lost 6 bases; unmatched junction nucleotides: 2. The CDR3 nucleotides read TGTGCCAGCAGCTTAGGGACTAGCGGGAGTCCCGGGGAGCTGTTTTTT. Protein product: CASSLGTSGSPGELFF. Filled out from reference TRBV7-9 and TRBJ2-2, the complete variable domain reads DTGVSQNPRHKITKRGQNVTFRCDPISEHNRLYWYRQTLGQGPEFLTYFQNEAQLEKSRLLSDRFSAERPKGSFSTLEIQRTEQGDSAMYLCASSLGTSGSPGELFFGEGSRLTVL.

The V and J genes are TRBV28 and TRBJ2-6, with D possibly matching TRBD1 (5 bases). CDR3 size: 15 residues. Trimming took 2 bases from V and 2 from J, leaving 7 bases between them. CDR1 MDHEN and CDR2 SYDVKM come from the germline V gene. The chain's CDR3 is CASSLGATGANVLTF. CDR3 nucleotides: TGTGCCAGCAGTTTAGGGGCAACTGGGGCCAACGTCCTGACTTTC.

The J gene is TRBJ2-3, the V gene TRBV7-2, with TRBD2 identical over 11 bases. CDR1 is SGHTA, CDR2 FQGNSA, per germline. There are 16 residues in the CDR3. J was trimmed by 8 bases and V by 1 base; bases with no gene match: 8. The CDR3 protein is CASSLVLAGGGGTQYF. CDR3 nucleotides: TGTGCCAGCAGCTTAGTTCTAGCGGGAGGCGGGGGTACGCAGTATTTT.

This rearrangement joins TRBV15 to TRBJ2-4, with a tentative D call TRBD2 (7 bases). The V end was cut by 1 base, the J end by 3 bases, with 13 bases between. The CDR3 is made up of 16 amino acids. In germline, CDR1 is LNHNV, CDR2 YYDKDF (reference sequence). The CDR3 sequence is CATSRVGGTLKNIQYF. CDR3 sequence (DNA): TGTGCCACCAGCAGAGTGGGAGGGACACTCAAAAACATTCAGTACTTC.

The chain recombines TRBV28 with TRBJ2-7, with TRBD1 matching over 10 bases. Germline V lookup: CDR1 MDHEN, CDR2 SYDVKM. The CDR3 totals 18 residues. V was clipped by 4 bases and J by 0 bases; unmatched bases: 12. The CDR3 DNA is TGTGCCAGCAGTTCTCAACCCGGGACAGGGGACAACTCCTACGAGCAGTACTTC. This gives the protein CASSSQPGTGDNSYEQYF.

The CDR3: CSARGSKDTQYF. CDR3 bases: TGCAGCGCTAGGGGGTCTAAGGATACGCAGTATTTT. V and J are TRBV29-1 and TRBJ2-3; TRBD1 is a possible D gene (6 bases). The V end lost 7 bases, the J end lost 6 bases, and 14 bases lay between the germline ends. This CDR3 spans 12 amino acids. The germline V gene has CDR1 SQVTM and CDR2 ANQGSEA.